This entry describes one TCR beta chain. The sample comes from a study of blood T cell repertoires in COVID-19. In the study overall: Material from acute and convalescent COVID-19 was sourced from the United States, Italy and Spain.

Original handling: Reference gene primer amplification gave estimated nucleated cell counts. Here immunoSEQ multiplex PCR was the method, and the copy in TCRdb shows in-frame clones only, minus some. V and J calls and clone size come straight from that table; D and trimming were deduced from the DNA. The table records about 150,000 clones, about 90% of them present only once. The CDR3 extends over 16 amino acids. The V gene end was trimmed by 7 bases and the J gene end by 4 bases; junction bases not matched to a gene: 13. Germline V gives CDR1 SQVTM, CDR2 ANQGSEA. The origin of this receptor is a man older than 75 with acute or convalescent COVID-19. V and J are TRBV29-1 and TRBJ2-3; 11 nucleotides match TRBD2. The sample taken for sequencing was peripheral blood. The CDR3 nucleotides read TGCAGCGCACGAGAGGGGCTAGCGGGAGGTGCAGATACGCAGTATTTT. Translated: CSAREGLAGGADTQYF.